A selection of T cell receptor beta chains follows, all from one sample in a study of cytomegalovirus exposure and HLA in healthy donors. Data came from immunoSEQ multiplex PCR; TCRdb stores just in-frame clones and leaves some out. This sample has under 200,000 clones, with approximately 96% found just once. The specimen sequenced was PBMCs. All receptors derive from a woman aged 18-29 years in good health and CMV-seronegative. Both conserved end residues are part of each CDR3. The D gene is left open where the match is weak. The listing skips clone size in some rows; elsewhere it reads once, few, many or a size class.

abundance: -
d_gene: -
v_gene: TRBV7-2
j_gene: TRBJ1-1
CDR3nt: TGTGCCAGCAGCTTTTCAGTGAACACTGAAGCTTTCTTT
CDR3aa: CASSFSVNTEAFF

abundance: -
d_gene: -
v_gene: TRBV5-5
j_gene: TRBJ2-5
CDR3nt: TGTGCCAGCAGCTTGGTGGTGGGCCAGCACCAAGAGACCCAGTACTTC
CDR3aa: CASSLVVGQHQETQYF

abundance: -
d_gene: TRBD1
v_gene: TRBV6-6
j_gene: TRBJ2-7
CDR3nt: TGTGCCAGCAGTTACCGGGACAGGGGCTCCTACGAGCAGTACTTC
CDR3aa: CASSYRDRGSYEQYF

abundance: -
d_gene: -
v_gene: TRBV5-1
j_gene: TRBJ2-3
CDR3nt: TGCGCCAGCAGCCTCCGACAAAACACAGATACGCAGTATTTT
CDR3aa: CASSLRQNTDTQYF

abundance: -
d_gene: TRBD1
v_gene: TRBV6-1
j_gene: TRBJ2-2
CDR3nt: TGTGCCAGCAGCTCCGGGACAGGGAACACCGGGGAGCTGTTTTTT
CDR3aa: CASSSGTGNTGELFF

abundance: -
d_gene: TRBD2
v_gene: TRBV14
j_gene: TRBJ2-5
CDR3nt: TGTGCCAACTCGAATTCGGGGGGGCTGGAAGAGACCCAGTACTTC
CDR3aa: CANSNSGGLEETQYF

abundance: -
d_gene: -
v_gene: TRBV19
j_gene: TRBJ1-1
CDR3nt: TGTGCCAGCAACAACAAGATGGGAGACGCTGAAGCTTTCTTT
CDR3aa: CASNNKMGDAEAFF

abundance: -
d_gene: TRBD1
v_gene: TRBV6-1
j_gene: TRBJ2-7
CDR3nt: TGTGCCAGCAGTGAACGACGCCTGACAGGGTCATTCACCTACGAGCAGTACTTC
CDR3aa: CASSERRLTGSFTYEQYF

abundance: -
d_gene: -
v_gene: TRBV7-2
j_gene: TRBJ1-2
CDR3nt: TGTGCCAGCAGTCCTACCCTCGCTGCTCTGGACAGCTACACCTTC
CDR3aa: CASSPTLAALDSYTF

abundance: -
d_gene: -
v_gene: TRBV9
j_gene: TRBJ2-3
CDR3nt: TGTGCCAGCAGCGGTTCTTTCACAGATACGCAGTATTTT
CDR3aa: CASSGSFTDTQYF

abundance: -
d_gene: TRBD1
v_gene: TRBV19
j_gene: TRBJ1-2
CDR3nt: TGTGCCAGTAATAACCAGGGGGTCTATGGCTACACCTTC
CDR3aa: CASNNQGVYGYTF

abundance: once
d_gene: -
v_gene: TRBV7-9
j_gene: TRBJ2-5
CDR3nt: TGTGCCAGCAGCCTCCAAGAGACCCAGTACTTC
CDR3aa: CASSLQETQYF

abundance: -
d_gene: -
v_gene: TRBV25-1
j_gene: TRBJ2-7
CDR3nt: TGTGCCAGCAGTGAGACACCTGCCTCCTACGAGCAGTACTTC
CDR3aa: CASSETPASYEQYF

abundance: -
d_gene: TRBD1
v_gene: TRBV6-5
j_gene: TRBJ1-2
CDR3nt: TGTGCCAGCAGTCGAGACAGGGATAATCGTGGCTACACCTTC
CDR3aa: CASSRDRDNRGYTF

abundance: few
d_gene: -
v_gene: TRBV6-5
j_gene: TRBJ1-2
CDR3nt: TGTGCCAGCAGCCAGGGTCGCTATGGCTACACCTTC
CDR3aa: CASSQGRYGYTF

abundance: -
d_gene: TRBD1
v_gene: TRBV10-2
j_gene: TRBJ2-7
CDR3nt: TGCGCCAGCAAGACAGGGGACTCCTACGAGCAGTACTTC
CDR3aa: CASKTGDSYEQYF

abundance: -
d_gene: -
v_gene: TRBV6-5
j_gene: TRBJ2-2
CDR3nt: TGTGCCAGCAGTTACTCGATTGTCGGGGTCGGGGAGCTGTTTTTT
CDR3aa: CASSYSIVGVGELFF

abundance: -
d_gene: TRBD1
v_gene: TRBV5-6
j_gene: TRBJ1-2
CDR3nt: TGTGCCAGCAGCCCGGGAGGACAGGGTAACTATGGCTACACCTTC
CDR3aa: CASSPGGQGNYGYTF

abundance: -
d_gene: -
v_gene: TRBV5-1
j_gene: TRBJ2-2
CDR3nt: TGCGCCAGCAGCTTGGGGGGACTCGGGGGATCAGCGAACACCGGGGAGCTGTTTTTT
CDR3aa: CASSLGGLGGSANTGELFF

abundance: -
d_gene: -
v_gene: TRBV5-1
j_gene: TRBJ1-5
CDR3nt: TGCGCCAGCCTGGAGGCCAGACGGAGACAGCCCCAGCATTTT
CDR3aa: CASLEARRRQPQHF

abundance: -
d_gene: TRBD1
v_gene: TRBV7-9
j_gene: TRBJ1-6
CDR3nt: TGTGCCAGCAGCACAACAGGGGATTCACCCCTCCACTTT
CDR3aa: CASSTTGDSPLHF

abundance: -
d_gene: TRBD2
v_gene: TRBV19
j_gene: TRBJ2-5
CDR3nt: TGTGCCAGTAGCCGCGGGGGGCATAATATCGGGGAGACCCAGTACTTC
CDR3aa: CASSRGGHNIGETQYF

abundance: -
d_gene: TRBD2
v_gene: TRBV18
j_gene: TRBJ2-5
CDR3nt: TGTGCCAGCTCTTGGACTAGTAGTCAAGAGACCCAGTACTTC
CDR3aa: CASSWTSSQETQYF

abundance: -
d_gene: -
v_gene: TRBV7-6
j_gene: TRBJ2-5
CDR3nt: TGTGCCAGCAGCTCTCGAGAGACCCAGTACTTC
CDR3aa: CASSSRETQYF

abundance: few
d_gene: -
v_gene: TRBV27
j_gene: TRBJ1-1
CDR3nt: TGTGCCAGCAGTCCGAGGTCCATGAACACTGAAGCTTTCTTT
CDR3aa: CASSPRSMNTEAFF

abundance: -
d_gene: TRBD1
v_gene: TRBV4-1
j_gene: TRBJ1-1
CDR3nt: TGCGCCAGCAGCCAACTGGGACAGTCAAGGGCCGAAGCTTTCTTT
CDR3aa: CASSQLGQSRAEAFF

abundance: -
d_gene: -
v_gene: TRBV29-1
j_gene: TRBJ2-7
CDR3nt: TGCAGCGTTGCAGGACACCCTGGGACCTACGAGCAGTACTTC
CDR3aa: CSVAGHPGTYEQYF

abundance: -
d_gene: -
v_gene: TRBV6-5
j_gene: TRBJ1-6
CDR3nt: TGTGCCAGCAGTTACCAGGGGCTCGAATTTTCACCCCTCCACTTT
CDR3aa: CASSYQGLEFSPLHF

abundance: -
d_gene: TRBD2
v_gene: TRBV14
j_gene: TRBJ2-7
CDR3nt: TGTGCCAGCAGCAAACCGGGACTAGGGATCGACGAGCAGTACTTC
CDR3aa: CASSKPGLGIDEQYF

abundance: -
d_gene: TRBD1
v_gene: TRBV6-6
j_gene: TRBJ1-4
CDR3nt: TGTGCCAGCAGTGACTCCGGGACAGGGAATGAAAAACTGTTTTTT
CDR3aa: CASSDSGTGNEKLFF

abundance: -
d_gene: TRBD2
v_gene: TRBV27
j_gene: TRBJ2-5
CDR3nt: TGTGCCAGCAGTTCAAGACTAGCGGGGGTAGAGACCCAGTACTTC
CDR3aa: CASSSRLAGVETQYF

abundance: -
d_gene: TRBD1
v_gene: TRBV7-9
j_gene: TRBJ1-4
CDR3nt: TGTGCCAGCAGCTCCCGACAGGGGAGAGAAAAACTGTTTTTT
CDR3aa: CASSSRQGREKLFF